This paragraph reports one T cell receptor beta chain. The antigen is not known. Sequencing used immunoSEQ multiplex PCR; TCRdb keeps in-frame clones, though not all of them. Of 130,000 or so clones in the sample, roughly 84% were seen once. This record comes from a study of T cell responses to AZD1222 COVID-19 vaccine. V was clipped by 5 bases and J by 0 bases; unmatched bases: 13. Per the germline V gene, CDR1 is SGHVS and CDR2 is FNYEAQ. The CDR3 length is 18 residues. Study findings and constraints: Only 5 or 6 people who got AZD1222 tested seropositive at baseline. The breadth and depth of Spike-specific TCRs increased once two AZD1222 doses had been given. Clonal diversity was possibly underestimated; the donors were predominantly white British and more often female. In the spike-specific TCR repertoire, nearly half reportedly target unmutated variant regions.

This sequence joins TRBV7-6 and TRBJ1-5, with 7 bases identical to TRBD1. The source was peripheral blood, collected on day 0 of AZD1222 vaccination. The TCR was taken from an adult in good health. The CDR3 loop is CASSPGAGGSFSNQPQHF. The CDR3 DNA is TGTGCCAGCAGCCCAGGGGCAGGGGGGTCCTTTAGCAATCAGCCCCAGCATTTT.